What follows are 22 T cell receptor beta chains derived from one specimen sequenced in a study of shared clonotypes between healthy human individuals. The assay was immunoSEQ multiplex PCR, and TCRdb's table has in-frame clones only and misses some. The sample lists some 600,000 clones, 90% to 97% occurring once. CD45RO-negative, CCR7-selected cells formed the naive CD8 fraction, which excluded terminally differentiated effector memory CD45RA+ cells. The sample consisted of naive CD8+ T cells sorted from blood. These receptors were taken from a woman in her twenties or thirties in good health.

For the CDR3, the DNA is TGTGCCAGCAGCCCGACAGGTGCTGAAGCTTTCTTT. It codes for CASSPTGAEAFF. The V gene is TRBV14, the J gene TRBJ1-1; the D gene is possibly TRBD1 (6 bases). Germline V CDR1 and CDR2: SGHDN, FVKESK. The CDR3 has 12 residues. The V end was cut by 4 bases, the J end by 6 bases, with 9 bases between.

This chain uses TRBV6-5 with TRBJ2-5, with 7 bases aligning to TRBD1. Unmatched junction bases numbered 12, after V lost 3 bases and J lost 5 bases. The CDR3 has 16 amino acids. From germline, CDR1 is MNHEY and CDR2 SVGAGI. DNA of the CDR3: TGTGCCAGCAGTTATATCGGACAGGACCATATGGAGACCCAGTACTTC. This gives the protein CASSYIGQDHMETQYF.

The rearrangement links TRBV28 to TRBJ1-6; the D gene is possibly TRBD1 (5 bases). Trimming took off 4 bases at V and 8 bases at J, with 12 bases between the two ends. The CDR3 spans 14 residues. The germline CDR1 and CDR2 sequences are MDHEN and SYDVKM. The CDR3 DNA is TGTGCCAGCAGTTCCAGGGTTGGCGATTCACCCCTCCACTTT. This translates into CASSSRVGDSPLHF.

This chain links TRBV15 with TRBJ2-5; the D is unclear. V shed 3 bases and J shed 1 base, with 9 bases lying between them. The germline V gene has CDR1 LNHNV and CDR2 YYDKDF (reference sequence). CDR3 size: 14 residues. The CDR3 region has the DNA TGTGCCACCAGCAGTACGTACGGCCAAGAGACCCAGTACTTC. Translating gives CATSSTYGQETQYF.

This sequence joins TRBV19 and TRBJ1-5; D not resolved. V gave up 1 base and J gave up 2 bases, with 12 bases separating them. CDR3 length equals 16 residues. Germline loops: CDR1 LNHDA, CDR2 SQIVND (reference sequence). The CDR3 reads CASSIGIDRRNQPQHF. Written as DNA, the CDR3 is TGTGCCAGTAGTATAGGAATCGACCGGCGCAATCAGCCCCAGCATTTT. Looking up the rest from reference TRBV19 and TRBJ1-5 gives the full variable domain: DGGITQSPKYLFRKEGQNVTLSCEQNLNHDAMYWYRQDPGQGLRLIYYSQIVNDFQKGDIAEGYSVSREKKESFPLTVTSAQKNPTAFYLCASSIGIDRRNQPQHFGDGTRLSIL.

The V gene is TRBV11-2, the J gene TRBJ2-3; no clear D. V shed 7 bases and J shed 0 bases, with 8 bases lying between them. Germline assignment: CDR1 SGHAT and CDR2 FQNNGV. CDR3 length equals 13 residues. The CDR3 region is CASNQGSTDTQYF. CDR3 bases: TGTGCCAGCAACCAAGGTAGCACAGATACGCAGTATTTT. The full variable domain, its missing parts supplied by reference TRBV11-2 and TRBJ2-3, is EAGVAQSPRYKIIEKRQSVAFWCNPISGHATLYWYQQILGQGPKLLIQFQNNGVVDDSQLPKDRFSAERLKGVDSTLKIQPAKLEDSAVYLCASNQGSTDTQYFGPGTRLTVL.

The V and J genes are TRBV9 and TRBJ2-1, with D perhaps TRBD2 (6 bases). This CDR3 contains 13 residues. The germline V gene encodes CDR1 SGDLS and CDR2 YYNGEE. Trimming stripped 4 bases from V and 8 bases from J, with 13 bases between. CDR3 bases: TGTGCCAGCAGCTCGGGACTCTGGGATGAGCAGTTCTTC. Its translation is CASSSGLWDEQFF.

CDR3 sequence reads: CASSAGTGSSLAKNIQYF. In nucleotides, the CDR3 is TGTGCCAGCAGCGCCGGGACAGGGTCATCTTTAGCCAAAAACATTCAGTACTTC. This rearrangement joins TRBV2 to TRBJ2-4, with TRBD1 matching over 9 bases. V was pared by 6 bases and J by 0 bases, with 12 bases of the junction left unmatched. Germline V CDR1 and CDR2: SNHLY, FYNNEI. This CDR3 is 18 amino acids long.

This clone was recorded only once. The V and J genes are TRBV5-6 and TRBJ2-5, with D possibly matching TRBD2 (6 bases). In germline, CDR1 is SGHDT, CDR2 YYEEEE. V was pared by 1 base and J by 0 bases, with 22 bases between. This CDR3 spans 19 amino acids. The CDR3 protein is CASSLFGYMGGLYQETQYF. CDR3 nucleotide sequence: TGTGCCAGCAGCTTGTTCGGCTACATGGGGGGATTGTACCAAGAGACCCAGTACTTC. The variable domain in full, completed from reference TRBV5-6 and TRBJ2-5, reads DAGVTQSPTHLIKTRGQQVTLRCSPKSGHDTVSWYQQALGQGPQFIFQYYEEEERQRGNFPDRFSGHQFPNYSSELNVNALLLGDSALYLCASSLFGYMGGLYQETQYFGPGTRLLVL.

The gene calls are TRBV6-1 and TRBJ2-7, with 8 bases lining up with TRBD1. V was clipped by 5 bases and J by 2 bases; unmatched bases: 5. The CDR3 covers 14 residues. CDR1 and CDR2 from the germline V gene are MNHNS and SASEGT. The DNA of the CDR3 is TGTGCCAGCAGTCCAGACAGGGGCCCCTACGAGCAGTACTTC. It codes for CASSPDRGPYEQYF.

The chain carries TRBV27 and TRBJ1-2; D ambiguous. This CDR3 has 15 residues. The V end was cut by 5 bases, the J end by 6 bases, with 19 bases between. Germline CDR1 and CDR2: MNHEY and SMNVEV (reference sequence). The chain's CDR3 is CASSPVGGWSNGYTF. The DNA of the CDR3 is TGTGCCAGCAGTCCGGTAGGCGGGTGGAGTAATGGCTACACCTTC.

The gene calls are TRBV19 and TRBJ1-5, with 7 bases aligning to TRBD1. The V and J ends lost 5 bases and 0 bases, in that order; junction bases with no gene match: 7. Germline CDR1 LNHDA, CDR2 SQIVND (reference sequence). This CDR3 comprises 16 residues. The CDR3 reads CASSDRERGSNQPQHF. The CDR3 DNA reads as TGTGCCAGTAGTGACAGGGAGAGGGGTAGCAATCAGCCCCAGCATTTT.

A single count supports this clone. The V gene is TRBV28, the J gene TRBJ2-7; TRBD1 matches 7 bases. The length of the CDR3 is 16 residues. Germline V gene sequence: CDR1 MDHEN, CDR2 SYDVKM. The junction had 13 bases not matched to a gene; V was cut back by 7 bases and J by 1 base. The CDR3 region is CASTQRQGPVSYEQYF. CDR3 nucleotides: TGTGCCAGCACCCAAAGACAGGGCCCCGTATCCTACGAGCAGTACTTC.

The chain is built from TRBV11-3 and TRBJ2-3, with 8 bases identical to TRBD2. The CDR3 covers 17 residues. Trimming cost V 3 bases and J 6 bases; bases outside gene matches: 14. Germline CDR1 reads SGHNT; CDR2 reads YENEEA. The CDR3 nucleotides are TGTGCCAGCAGCTTTCACCGGGGAGCGGGAGAGGGGGATACGCAGTATTTT. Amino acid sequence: CASSFHRGAGEGDTQYF.

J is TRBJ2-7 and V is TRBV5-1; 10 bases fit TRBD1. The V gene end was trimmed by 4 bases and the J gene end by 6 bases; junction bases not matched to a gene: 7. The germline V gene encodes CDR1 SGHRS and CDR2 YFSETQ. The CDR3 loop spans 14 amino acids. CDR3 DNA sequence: TGCGCCAGCAGCACACCGGGACAGGGGACCGAGCAGTACTTC. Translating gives CASSTPGQGTEQYF.

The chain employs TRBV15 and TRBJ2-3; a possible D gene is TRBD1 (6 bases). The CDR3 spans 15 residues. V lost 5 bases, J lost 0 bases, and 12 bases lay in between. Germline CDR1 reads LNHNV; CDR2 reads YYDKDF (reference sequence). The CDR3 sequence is CATSSGQFSTDTQYF. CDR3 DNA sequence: TGTGCCACCAGCTCGGGACAATTTAGCACAGATACGCAGTATTTT.

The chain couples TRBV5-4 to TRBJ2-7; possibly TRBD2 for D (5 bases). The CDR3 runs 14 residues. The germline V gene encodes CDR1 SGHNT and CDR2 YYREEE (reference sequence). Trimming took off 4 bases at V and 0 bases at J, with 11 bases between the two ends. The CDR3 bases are TGTGCCAGCAGCGGTAGTGGGAGCTCCTACGAGCAGTACTTC. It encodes CASSGSGSSYEQYF. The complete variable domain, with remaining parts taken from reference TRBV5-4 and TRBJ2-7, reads ETGVTQSPTHLIKTRGQQVTLRCSSQSGHNTVSWYQQALGQGPQFIFQYYREEENGRGNFPPRFSGLQFPNYSSELNVNALELDDSALYLCASSGSGSSYEQYFGPGTRLTVT.

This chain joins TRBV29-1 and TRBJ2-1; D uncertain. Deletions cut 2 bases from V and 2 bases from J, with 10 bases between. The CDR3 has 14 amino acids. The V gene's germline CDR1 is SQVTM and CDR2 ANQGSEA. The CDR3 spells CSVENDQTYNEQFF. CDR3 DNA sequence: TGCAGCGTTGAAAACGACCAGACCTACAATGAGCAGTTCTTC.

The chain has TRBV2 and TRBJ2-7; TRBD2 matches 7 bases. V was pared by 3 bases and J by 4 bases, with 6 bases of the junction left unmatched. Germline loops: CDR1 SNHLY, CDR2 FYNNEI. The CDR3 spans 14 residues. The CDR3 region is CASSEQRERYEQYF. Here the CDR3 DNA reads TGTGCCAGCAGTGAGCAGCGGGAAAGGTACGAGCAGTACTTC. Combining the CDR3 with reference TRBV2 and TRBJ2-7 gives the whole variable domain EPEVTQTPSHQVTQMGQEVILRCVPISNHLYFYWYRQILGQKVEFLVSFYNNEISEKSEIFDDQFSVERPDGSNFTLKIRSTKLEDSAMYFCASSEQRERYEQYFGPGTRLTVT.

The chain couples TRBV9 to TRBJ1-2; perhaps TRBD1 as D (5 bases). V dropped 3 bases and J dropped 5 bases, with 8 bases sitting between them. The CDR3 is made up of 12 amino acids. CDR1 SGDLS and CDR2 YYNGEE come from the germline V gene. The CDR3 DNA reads TGTGCCAGCAGCGGGACAAATTATGGCTACACCTTC. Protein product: CASSGTNYGYTF.

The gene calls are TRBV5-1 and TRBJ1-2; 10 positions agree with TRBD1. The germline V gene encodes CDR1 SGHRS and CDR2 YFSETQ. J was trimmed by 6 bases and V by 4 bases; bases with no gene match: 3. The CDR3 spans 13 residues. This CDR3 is CASSRGTGDGYTF. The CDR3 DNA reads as TGCGCCAGCAGCCGGGGGACAGGGGATGGCTACACCTTC.

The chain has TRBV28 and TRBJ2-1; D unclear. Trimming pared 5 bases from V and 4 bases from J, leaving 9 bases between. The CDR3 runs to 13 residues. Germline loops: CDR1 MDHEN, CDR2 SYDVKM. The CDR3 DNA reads TGTGCCAGCAGTGAGGAGAGGTACAATGAGCAGTTCTTC. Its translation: CASSEERYNEQFF.